The 18 T cell receptor beta chains in this list originate from one sample, sequenced in a study of blood T cell repertoires in COVID-19. Clones were sequenced by immunoSEQ multiplex PCR, and TCRdb holds only the in-frame ones, with some missing. The sample yields 100,000 to 120,000 clones, more than 75% seen once. The sequenced sample was peripheral blood. Receptors originate from a woman in her forties or fifties with acute or convalescent COVID-19.

The rearrangement links TRBV3-1 (or the pseudogene TRBV3-2) to TRBJ1-6; the D gene is possibly TRBD1 (5 bases). CDR3 length: 17 residues. Germline values: CDR1 LGHDT, CDR2 YNNKEL (reference sequence). V dropped 0 bases and J dropped 10 bases, with 19 bases sitting between them. This CDR3 reads CASSQDAGSYLKSPLHF. In DNA form, the CDR3 reads TGTGCCAGCAGCCAAGATGCAGGGTCCTACCTAAAATCACCCCTCCACTTT.

The chain links TRBV2 to TRBJ2-1, with no clear D. From germline, CDR1 is SNHLY and CDR2 FYNNEI. Trimming took off 1 base at V and 5 bases at J, with 12 bases between the two ends. This CDR3 region has 15 residues. As DNA, the CDR3 is TGTGCCAGCAGTGAAGTTGCGGATCGTCACAATGAGCAGTTCTTC. Its translation: CASSEVADRHNEQFF.

The chain uses TRBV27 and TRBJ2-7, with 8 bases matching TRBD2. Trimming at V came to 6 bases and at J to 3 bases, leaving 13 bases not matched to a gene. Per the germline V gene, CDR1 is MNHEY and CDR2 is SMNVEV (reference sequence). The CDR3 sequence is 16 residues long. The CDR3 spells CASSRDLAGVIYEQYF. CDR3 nucleotide sequence: TGTGCCAGCAGCCGCGACCTAGCGGGCGTAATCTACGAGCAGTACTTC.

The V gene is TRBV5-1, the J gene TRBJ2-1, with TRBD2 matching over 10 bases. The CDR3 contains 17 residues. The V and J ends lost 0 bases and 2 bases, in that order; junction bases with no gene match: 5. Looked up from germline, CDR1 is SGHRS and CDR2 is YFSETQ. The CDR3 DNA reads as TGCGCCAGCAGCTTGGCTAGGACTAGCGGACCCTACAATGAGCAGTTCTTC. As protein: CASSLARTSGPYNEQFF.

The chain links TRBV7-9 to TRBJ2-1, with 9 positions matching TRBD2. This CDR3 region has 16 residues. Germline-derived CDR1 and CDR2 are SEHNR and FQNEAQ (reference sequence). V was clipped by 5 bases and J by 4 bases; unmatched bases: 9. The chain's CDR3 is CASSQGVSGRYNEQFF. The CDR3 coding sequence is TGTGCCAGCAGCCAGGGAGTGAGCGGGAGGTACAATGAGCAGTTCTTC.

The chain links TRBV2 to TRBJ2-2; maybe TRBD1 (5 bases). Deletions cut 4 bases from V and 1 base from J, with 10 bases between. The germline CDR1 and CDR2 sequences are SNHLY and FYNNEI. The CDR3 is 15 amino acids. The CDR3 DNA reads TGTGCCAGCAGTGTGATGGGGCTGAACACCGGGGAGCTGTTTTTT. Its protein is CASSVMGLNTGELFF. The complete variable domain, with remaining parts taken from reference TRBV2 and TRBJ2-2, reads EPEVTQTPSHQVTQMGQEVILRCVPISNHLYFYWYRQILGQKVEFLVSFYNNEISEKSEIFDDQFSVERPDGSNFTLKIRSTKLEDSAMYFCASSVMGLNTGELFFGEGSRLTVL.

This sequence joins TRBV28 and TRBJ1-2; D may be TRBD1 (5 bases). Trimming left V 8 bases short and J 3 bases short, with 16 bases between. The CDR3 length is 14 residues. Germline loops: CDR1 MDHEN, CDR2 SYDVKM. The CDR3 region has the DNA TGTGCCAGCGGTACTAATCCAGGGTACTATGGCTACACCTTC. This gives the protein CASGTNPGYYGYTF.

The V gene is TRBV10-3, the J gene TRBJ2-3; 7 nucleotides align to TRBD2. Trimming took 6 bases from V and 4 from J; bases not matched to a gene: 10. The CDR3 totals 15 residues. Germline V gene data show CDR1 as ENHRY and CDR2 as SYGVKD. CDR3 sequence (DNA): TGTGCCATCAGCGGGCAGCGGGATATAGCAGATACGCAGTATTTT. It codes for CAISGQRDIADTQYF.

The chain links TRBV30 to TRBJ2-2, with D perhaps matching TRBD2 (6 bases). Trimming took 5 bases from V and 0 from J, leaving 10 bases between them. The CDR3 consists of 14 residues. CDR1 is GTSNPN and CDR2 is SVGIG in the germline V gene (reference sequence). The CDR3 bases are TGTGCCTGGCGGAGGGGCACGAACACCGGGGAGCTGTTTTTT. Encoded protein: CAWRRGTNTGELFF.

This clone was observed a single time. The chain's CDR3 is CASSPYGNTQYF. DNA of the CDR3: TGTGCCAGCAGTCCCTACGGTAATACGCAGTATTTT. This chain connects TRBV28 to TRBJ2-3; no clear D gene. Germline CDR1 and CDR2: MDHEN and SYDVKM. The CDR3 is 12 amino acids. Trimming stripped 5 bases from V and 7 bases from J, with 10 bases between.

The chain has TRBV11-2 and TRBJ2-7, with 9 bases identical to TRBD2. Germline trimming cut 2 bases from V and 0 bases from J; bases unmatched to any gene: 2. The CDR3 extends over 15 amino acids. Germline-derived CDR1 and CDR2 are SGHAT and FQNNGV. For the CDR3, the DNA is TGTGCCAGCAGCTTAAGGACTAGCGCCTCCTACGAGCAGTACTTC. This codes for CASSLRTSASYEQYF.

This clone was counted between two and nine times. The chain joins TRBV28 to TRBJ1-1, with 8 bases aligning to TRBD1. Germline CDR1 is MDHEN and CDR2 is SYDVKM. V lost 3 bases to trimming and J lost 4 bases; unmatched junction nucleotides: 7. CDR3 size: 15 residues. In DNA, the CDR3 is TGTGCCAGCAGTTTTCACAGGACAGGGTTCACTGAAGCTTTCTTT. This encodes CASSFHRTGFTEAFF.

This chain connects TRBV4-1 to TRBJ1-5, with D tentatively TRBD1 (6 bases). CDR3 size: 17 residues. Germline values: CDR1 MGHRA, CDR2 YSYEKL. The germline V and J ends were trimmed by 0 bases and 6 bases, with 18 bases remaining between them. CDR3 loop: CASSQDIGRGEGQPQHF. CDR3 sequence (DNA): TGCGCCAGCAGCCAAGATATCGGCAGGGGAGAGGGTCAGCCCCAGCATTTT.

This clone was detected only once. The V call is TRBV27, the J call TRBJ2-5; 7 positions agree with TRBD2. The CDR3 runs to 15 residues. CDR1 and CDR2 (germline): MNHEY, SMNVEV (reference sequence). V gave up 6 bases and J gave up 3 bases; unmatched junction bases: 10. CDR3 in amino acids: CASRGFGGSEETQYF. For the CDR3, the DNA is TGTGCCAGCAGGGGGTTTGGCGGGAGTGAAGAGACCCAGTACTTC.

This clone was seen more than once but under ten times. The chain carries TRBV5-4 and TRBJ2-5; the D gene is possibly TRBD2 (6 bases). The length of the CDR3 is 13 residues. Deletions cut 4 bases from V and 5 bases from J, with 12 bases between. Germline V gene lookup returns CDR1 SGHNT and CDR2 YYREEE (reference sequence). The CDR3 DNA is TGTGCCAGCAGCCCGGGACTTATTGAGACCCAGTACTTC. As protein: CASSPGLIETQYF.

This chain links TRBV9 with TRBJ1-6; 8 bases are shared with TRBD1. The junction had 8 bases not matched to a gene; V was cut back by 3 bases and J by 9 bases. This CDR3 contains 15 residues. Per germline, CDR1 SGDLS and CDR2 YYNGEE. CDR3 nucleotides: TGTGCCAGCAGCGCCCGGACAGGGCTGGGTTCACCCCTCCACTTT. This sequence encodes CASSARTGLGSPLHF.

The chain recombines TRBV7-9 with TRBJ2-3, with a weak D call TRBD2 (6 bases). The V end lost 8 bases, the J end lost 3 bases, and 12 bases lay between the germline ends. Germline-derived CDR1 and CDR2 are SEHNR and FQNEAQ (reference sequence). The CDR3 is made up of 13 amino acids. The CDR3 is CASAGSLTDTQYF. The CDR3 DNA sequence: TGTGCCAGCGCGGGGAGTCTGACAGATACGCAGTATTTT.

CDR3: CASRSRTSGRTDTQYF. In DNA, the CDR3 is TGTGCCAGTAGGTCGCGGACTAGCGGGAGGACAGATACGCAGTATTTT. This chain uses TRBV19 with TRBJ2-3, with TRBD2 identical over 14 bases. The CDR3 extends over 16 amino acids. Germline CDR1 and CDR2: LNHDA and SQIVND (reference sequence). V was pared by 6 bases and J by 3 bases, with 5 bases of the junction left unmatched.